Shown below are 7 T cell receptor beta chains from a single sample sequenced in a study of blood T cell repertoires in COVID-19. Some clones are missing from TCRdb's copy, which holds only in-frame ones; the method was immunoSEQ multiplex PCR. Counted here are tens of thousands of clones, 80% occurring once; the ten biggest clones make up roughly a fifth. Sequenced sample: peripheral blood. The receptors were gathered from an elderly woman with acute or convalescent COVID-19.

V and J are TRBV18 and TRBJ2-1; possible D gene TRBD2, 6 bases. Trimming took off 0 bases at V and 2 bases at J, with 8 bases between the two ends. CDR1 and CDR2 (germline): KGHSH, LQKENI. The CDR3 length is 15 residues. The CDR3 nucleotides are TGTGCCAGCTCACCACCGGGGGGAACCTACAATGAGCAGTTCTTC. Translated, it gives CASSPPGGTYNEQFF.

The rearrangement links TRBV2 to TRBJ1-2; possibly TRBD1 for D (5 bases). CDR3 size: 14 residues. V was cut by 4 bases and J by 8 bases, with 17 bases left in between. The V gene's germline CDR1 is SNHLY and CDR2 FYNNEI. The CDR3 spells CASSVGRREGGYTF. As DNA, the CDR3 is TGTGCCAGCAGTGTGGGGCGTAGGGAAGGGGGCTACACCTTC.

The rearrangement uses TRBV11-2 and TRBJ2-1, with TRBD2 matching over 8 bases. Per the germline V gene, CDR1 is SGHAT and CDR2 is FQNNGV. V was pared by 5 bases and J by 9 bases, with 12 bases of the junction left unmatched. This CDR3 has 15 amino acids. CDR3 in amino acids: CASSPSGGGLGEQFF. The CDR3 DNA is TGTGCCAGCAGCCCGAGCGGGGGAGGTCTTGGTGAGCAGTTCTTC.

The chain has TRBV10-3 and TRBJ2-4; no firm D call. Germline CDR1 and CDR2: ENHRY and SYGVKD. Trimming removed 8 bases at V and 3 bases at J, with 8 bases between. The CDR3 length is 12 residues. The CDR3 here is CAISQDKNIQYF. The CDR3 DNA is TGTGCCATCTCCCAGGACAAAAACATTCAGTACTTC.

The chain recombines TRBV10-2 with TRBJ2-7; tentatively, D is TRBD2 (5 bases). This CDR3 is built from 13 residues. Trimming left V 7 bases short and J 5 bases short, with 15 bases between. The germline gives CDR1 WSHSY, CDR2 SAAADI. CDR3: CASTPASGNEQYF. The CDR3 DNA is TGCGCCAGCACCCCCGCAAGCGGCAACGAGCAGTACTTC.

This clone occurred a few times. The chain's CDR3 is CASRTGGSTISNYGYTF. DNA of the CDR3: TGTGCCAGTAGGACAGGGGGGTCAACCATATCTAACTATGGCTACACCTTC. This chain links TRBV2 with TRBJ1-2; 10 bases are a match to TRBD1. CDR3 length: 17 residues. CDR1 is SNHLY and CDR2 is FYNNEI in the germline V gene. The trim removed 9 bases at V and 0 bases at J, leaving 13 bases unmatched.

The chain combines TRBV18 with TRBJ2-5, with 11 bases aligning to TRBD1. The CDR3 consists of 16 residues. V lost 1 base to trimming and J lost 5 bases; unmatched junction nucleotides: 6. The germline CDR1 and CDR2 sequences are KGHSH and LQKENI. Written as DNA, the CDR3 is TGTGCCAGCTCACCACTAATAAGGACAGGGGGCGAGACCCAGTACTTC. This encodes CASSPLIRTGGETQYF.